This TCR beta chain is from a study of T cell responses to AZD1222 COVID-19 vaccine. Overall study: Pooling was applied to second doses at about 4 or about 12 weeks.

Study results and limitations: Nearly half of unique spike-specific TCRs reportedly avoided B.1.351 and B.1.1.7 mutated regions. Across spike, vaccine-associated CD4 TCRs were found, dominant at 160-218 and 743-854.

With 5 bases clipped from V and 3 bases from J, the junction kept 7 bases outside the gene matches. From germline, CDR1 is MNHEY and CDR2 SVGAGI. The CDR3 length is 15 residues. This clone was seen once. Antigen: not known. Here immunoSEQ multiplex PCR was the method, and the copy in TCRdb shows in-frame clones only, minus some. The sample lists approximately 110,000 clones, about 89% occurring once. The sample here was peripheral blood, taken on day 0 of AZD1222 vaccination. V is TRBV6-5 and J is TRBJ1-5, with TRBD1 identical over 7 bases. The TCR originated in an adult in good health. This CDR3 is CASSITGATNQPQHF. In DNA, the CDR3 is TGTGCCAGCAGTATTACAGGGGCCACCAATCAGCCCCAGCATTTT.